One and the same sample provided the 27 T cell receptor beta chains below, sequenced in a study of cytomegalovirus exposure and HLA in healthy donors. Vbeta (60) and Jbeta (13) primers were used in the PCR. Only in-frame clones appear in the TCRdb table, and some are missing; sequencing was by immunoSEQ multiplex PCR. The table has under 150,000 clones, 78% seen once; the top ten hold about 1.5%. The sample was PBMCs. These receptors were taken from a woman under 30 in good health and CMV-seronegative.

V gene TRBV5-1 combines with J gene TRBJ2-5; D might be TRBD2 (6 bases). V lost 0 bases to trimming and J lost 5 bases, with 14 bases between them. Germline lookup yields CDR1 SGHRS and CDR2 YFSETQ. The CDR3 runs 15 residues. CDR3 in amino acids: CASSLVLAYRETQYF. The CDR3 DNA reads TGCGCCAGCAGCTTGGTACTAGCCTATCGGGAGACCCAGTACTTC.

This clone was picked up a small number of times. The chain carries TRBV7-9 and TRBJ1-1; 10 bases agree with TRBD1. CDR3 size: 15 residues. J lost 7 bases, V lost 1 base, and 6 bases had no gene match. CDR1 is SEHNR and CDR2 is FQNEAQ in the germline V gene (reference sequence). CDR3 sequence reads: CASSLERQGAGEAFF. DNA of the CDR3: TGTGCCAGCAGCTTAGAGAGACAGGGGGCTGGTGAAGCTTTCTTT.

V is TRBV7-2 and J is TRBJ1-2; weak D call: TRBD1 (6 bases). V was clipped by 1 base and J by 3 bases, with 6 bases between them. Germline V gene data show CDR1 as SGHTA and CDR2 as FQGNSA. CDR3 length: 13 amino acids. Here the CDR3 reads CASSLGTDYGYTF. The CDR3 coding sequence is TGTGCCAGCAGCTTAGGGACAGACTATGGCTACACCTTC.

The V call is TRBV11-2, the J call TRBJ1-2; a weak D match, TRBD1 (5 bases). The CDR3 length is 14 residues. Germline V CDR1 and CDR2: SGHAT, FQNNGV. V shed 5 bases and J shed 5 bases, with 15 bases lying between them. CDR3 coding DNA: TGTGCCAGCAGCCCCGGGGGGGGTCGATATGGCTACACCTTC. Its translation: CASSPGGGRYGYTF.

This clone was found once. The chain carries TRBV6-6 and TRBJ2-3, with 7 positions matching TRBD1. CDR3 size: 15 residues. V lost 8 bases and J lost 0; bases outside the gene matches: 8. The germline CDR1 and CDR2 sequences are MNHNY and SVGAGI (reference sequence). The CDR3 reads CASRRTGTSTDTQYF. Written as DNA, the CDR3 is TGTGCCAGCCGCCGGACAGGCACAAGCACAGATACGCAGTATTTT.

Written as DNA, the CDR3 is TGTGCCAGCAGCGGATCTAGCGGGCCATACAATGAGCAGTTCTTC. As protein: CASSGSSGPYNEQFF. The J gene is TRBJ2-1, the V gene TRBV7-6, with 8 bases matching TRBD2. Losses at the gene ends were 5 bases for V and 4 bases for J; bases not matched to a gene: 7. Germline values: CDR1 SGHVS, CDR2 FNYEAQ. The CDR3 runs 15 residues.

The chain links TRBV5-4 to TRBJ2-1; no reliable D call. Trimming removed 2 bases from V and 0 bases from J, with 6 bases in between. Germline values: CDR1 SGHNT, CDR2 YYREEE (reference sequence). This CDR3 is 14 amino acids long. The CDR3 nucleotides read TGTGCCAGCAGCTTTCTAGGCTCCTACAATGAGCAGTTCTTC. Its translation: CASSFLGSYNEQFF.

The chain is built from TRBV2 and TRBJ2-2; D is uncertain. Looked up from germline, CDR1 is SNHLY and CDR2 is FYNNEI. This CDR3 is 12 amino acids long. Trimming pared 5 bases from V and 8 bases from J, leaving 9 bases between. Here the CDR3 reads CASSLFLGELFF. The DNA for the CDR3 is TGTGCCAGCAGTCTATTTCTGGGGGAGCTGTTTTTT.

The chain employs TRBV15 and TRBJ2-1, with 7 bases lining up with TRBD2. With 0 bases clipped from V and 3 bases from J, the junction kept 8 bases outside the gene matches. Germline CDR1 LNHNV, CDR2 YYDKDF (reference sequence). CDR3 length equals 17 residues. The CDR3 DNA follows: TGTGCCACCAGCAGAGATCGGGGGAGGGCCGTCTACAATGAGCAGTTCTTC. Protein sequence: CATSRDRGRAVYNEQFF.

This clone was seen a few times. The chain recombines TRBV27 with TRBJ2-1, with D tentatively TRBD1 (6 bases). The germline V and J ends were trimmed by 4 bases and 9 bases, with 13 bases remaining between them. The CDR3 consists of 13 residues. Germline CDR1 MNHEY, CDR2 SMNVEV (reference sequence). CDR3 sequence: CASSYSRGGEQFF. The CDR3 bases are TGTGCCAGCAGTTACTCGCGAGGGGGTGAGCAGTTCTTC.

The gene calls are TRBV29-1 and TRBJ1-1; no firm D call. This CDR3 spans 12 amino acids. Trimming cost V 3 bases and J 2 bases, with 7 bases left between them. Germline CDR1 is SQVTM and CDR2 is ANQGSEA. CDR3 residues: CSVEAYNTEAFF. CDR3 DNA sequence: TGCAGCGTTGAGGCTTATAACACTGAAGCTTTCTTT.

V gene TRBV7-9 combines with J gene TRBJ2-7; 9 bases match TRBD2. V lost 1 base and J lost 5; bases outside the gene matches: 9. Germline V gene lookup returns CDR1 SEHNR and CDR2 FQNEAQ (reference sequence). The CDR3 totals 16 residues. The CDR3 sequence: CASSLVGGRAQDEQYF. DNA of the CDR3: TGTGCCAGCAGCTTAGTGGGCGGGAGGGCCCAGGACGAGCAGTACTTC.

The chain links TRBV19 to TRBJ1-5; 9 bases map to TRBD1. Germline lookup yields CDR1 LNHDA and CDR2 SQIVND (reference sequence). Germline trimming cut 1 base from V and 4 bases from J; bases unmatched to any gene: 2. The CDR3 loop spans 15 amino acids. This CDR3 is CASSIGTGENQPQHF. In DNA, the CDR3 is TGTGCCAGTAGTATAGGGACAGGGGAAAATCAGCCCCAGCATTTT.

The chain has TRBV7-2 and TRBJ1-1, with a weak D call TRBD1 (5 bases). The CDR3 contains 14 residues. CDR1 and CDR2 from the germline V gene are SGHTA and FQGNSA. Trimming took off 1 base at V and 5 bases at J, with 11 bases between the two ends. The CDR3 protein is CASSLDGGKTEAFF. The CDR3 region has the DNA TGTGCCAGCAGCTTAGACGGGGGGAAAACTGAAGCTTTCTTT.

This clone was seen more than once but under ten times. The V gene is TRBV5-4, the J gene TRBJ1-3; TRBD1 agrees at 9 bases. The CDR3 runs 17 residues. Losses at the gene ends were 4 bases for V and 0 bases for J; bases not matched to a gene: 8. Germline V gene sequence: CDR1 SGHNT, CDR2 YYREEE (reference sequence). CDR3 sequence: CASSRGTGTYSGNTIYF. The CDR3, as DNA: TGTGCCAGCAGCCGTGGGACAGGGACTTACTCTGGAAACACCATATATTTT.

This clone has just a few counts. The chain recombines TRBV11-3 with TRBJ2-1; the match to TRBD2 covers 7 bases. Germline CDR1 and CDR2: SGHNT and YENEEA. Germline trimming cut 5 bases from V and 9 bases from J; bases unmatched to any gene: 7. This CDR3 is 13 amino acids long. CDR3 sequence (DNA): TGTGCCAGCAGCAAAGCCCCTAGCGGTGAGCAGTTCTTC. It yields the protein CASSKAPSGEQFF.

V and J are TRBV5-4 and TRBJ1-1, with TRBD1 matching over 7 bases. This CDR3 is built from 13 residues. V gave up 4 bases and J gave up 1 base; unmatched junction bases: 1. Germline CDR1 SGHNT, CDR2 YYREEE (reference sequence). CDR3 coding DNA: TGTGCCAGCAGCCGGGACAGGAACACTGAAGCTTTCTTT. Amino acids: CASSRDRNTEAFF.

About this clone: The junction shows a germline mismatch at one end, possibly a read error. This sample also contains other DNA sequences that code for the same CDR3. This chain uses TRBV28 with TRBJ2-7; TRBD1 might be the D (6 bases). Germline values: CDR1 MDHEN, CDR2 SYDVKM. The CDR3 loop spans 9 amino acids. The CDR3 sequence is CASSRRGLF. The CDR3 DNA reads TGTGCCAGCAGCCGCAGGGGTCTCTTT.

This clone was picked up a small number of times. The chain carries TRBV30 and TRBJ2-1; 11 nucleotides line up with TRBD2. Trimming removed 5 bases from V and 7 bases from J; junction bases left unmatched: 7. The CDR3 is made up of 14 amino acids. Per the germline V gene, CDR1 is GTSNPN and CDR2 is SVGIG (reference sequence). The CDR3 coding sequence is TGTGCCTGGGGTAGCGGGAGGGAGGGGAATGAGCAGTTCTTC. It specifies CAWGSGREGNEQFF.

The genes are TRBV4-2 and TRBJ2-2; the D gene is possibly TRBD2 (6 bases). The germline V gene encodes CDR1 LGHNA and CDR2 YNFKEQ. Trimming pared 4 bases from V and 1 base from J, leaving 13 bases between. This CDR3 comprises 16 residues. The CDR3 protein is CASSPLEGLNTGELFF. The CDR3 DNA reads TGTGCCAGCAGCCCACTCGAGGGACTGAACACCGGGGAGCTGTTTTTT.

This rearrangement joins TRBV27 to TRBJ1-4; 8 positions agree with TRBD1. V was clipped by 4 bases and J by 4 bases; unmatched bases: 5. There are 15 residues in the CDR3. CDR1 and CDR2 (germline): MNHEY, SMNVEV (reference sequence). The CDR3 DNA sequence: TGTGCCAGCAGTTCTGGACAGGGTAGTAATGAAAAACTGTTTTTT. It translates to CASSSGQGSNEKLFF.

This chain joins TRBV7-2 and TRBJ2-1; 10 nucleotides match TRBD2. This CDR3 region has 18 residues. CDR1 is SGHTA and CDR2 is FQGNSA in the germline V gene. V lost 5 bases and J lost 5; bases outside the gene matches: 15. The CDR3 DNA is TGTGCCAGCAGCACCCTAGCGGGAGCCCTCCTAGGTGACAATGAGCAGTTCTTC. Translated, it gives CASSTLAGALLGDNEQFF.

The chain recombines TRBV5-4 with TRBJ2-7; a possible D gene is TRBD2 (5 bases). Germline CDR1 and CDR2: SGHNT and YYREEE (reference sequence). The V and J ends lost 0 bases and 0 bases respectively, with 10 bases between them. There are 15 residues in the CDR3. In DNA, the CDR3 is TGTGCCAGCAGCTTGGAGGTAGGGAGCTCCTACGAGCAGTACTTC. Translated: CASSLEVGSSYEQYF.

The CDR3 DNA reads TGCGCCAGCAGCTCTAGGGGACAGCCCTACTCTGGGGCCAACGTCCTGACTTTC. The encoded protein is CASSSRGQPYSGANVLTF. The rearrangement links TRBV5-1 to TRBJ2-6, with 7 bases identical to TRBD1. The junction had 9 bases not matched to a gene; V was cut back by 3 bases and J by 0 bases. The CDR3 loop spans 18 amino acids. Germline CDR1 and CDR2: SGHRS and YFSETQ.

This clone was seen just once. The V gene is TRBV5-4, the J gene TRBJ2-5; a weak D match, TRBD2 (6 bases). The V gene lost 5 bases and the J gene lost 0 bases, with 14 bases spanning the gap. The CDR3 covers 15 residues. CDR1 is SGHNT and CDR2 is YYREEE in the germline V gene (reference sequence). CDR3 coding DNA: TGTGCCAGCAGGGAGGGACTTACCTACCAAGAGACCCAGTACTTC. Translation: CASREGLTYQETQYF.

V is TRBV7-8 and J is TRBJ2-7; 8 nucleotides agree with TRBD1. CDR3 size: 13 residues. Germline loops: CDR1 SGHVS, CDR2 FQNEAQ. V lost 5 bases, J lost 6 bases, and 6 bases stayed unmatched. CDR3 sequence (DNA): TGTGCCAGCAGCCAAACCAGGGGGCGCGAGCAGTACTTC. Protein product: CASSQTRGREQYF.

This clone has only one observation. V and J are TRBV5-6 and TRBJ1-1; TRBD1 matches at 7 bases. J lost 4 bases, V lost 1 base, and 13 bases had no gene match. This CDR3 is built from 17 residues. Germline values: CDR1 SGHDT, CDR2 YYEEEE. The CDR3 sequence: CASSLRPGQQLGTEAFF. CDR3 bases: TGTGCCAGCAGCTTGAGACCGGGACAGCAGCTGGGCACTGAAGCTTTCTTT.